A selection of T cell receptor beta chains follows, all from one sample in a study of blood T cells in healthy people across ages. TCRdb analysed the 5' RACE reads with MiXCR anew, one entry per CDR3 protein. The sample holds about 1.4 million distinct CDR3 sequences; approximately 59% are singletons and the top ten take 5.5% to 8%. What was sequenced was blood. All receptors come from a young man in good health. Both conserved end residues are part of each CDR3. D genes are given only for firm matches. Clone size is stated in some rows and not others, as once, few, many or a class when expanded.

v_gene	abundance	j_gene	d_gene	CDR3nt	CDR3aa
TRBV10-3	.	TRBJ2-2	TRBD1	TGTGCCGCCCATTCCCCGGGACAGTCTGTCGCGAACACCGGGGAGCTGTTTTTT	CAAHSPGQSVANTGELFF
TRBV3-1	.	TRBJ2-1	TRBD1	TGTGCCAGCGTTTCCCTGGGACAGGGGTACAATGAGCAGTTCTTC	CASVSLGQGYNEQFF
TRBV6-4	.	TRBJ2-1	TRBD2	TGTGCCAGCAGCAGAATAGCGGGAAAGCAGTTCTTC	CASSRIAGKQFF
TRBV4-1	.	TRBJ1-1	TRBD1	TGCGCCAGCAGCAGGACAGGGGGCAACACTGAAGCTTTCTTT	CASSRTGGNTEAFF
TRBV7-9	few	TRBJ2-3	TRBD1	TGTGCCAGCAGCTCGACAGGGCCCACAGATACGCAGTATTTT	CASSSTGPTDTQYF
TRBV6-5	.	TRBJ2-5	.	TGTGCCAGCAGTTACGGTCGGGGGCAACCGGGGGAGACCCAGTACTTC	CASSYGRGQPGETQYF
TRBV29-1	few	TRBJ2-1	.	TGCAGCGTCAGACCTCTAGAGCCTGAGCAGTTCTTC	CSVRPLEPEQFF
TRBV20-1	.	TRBJ1-4	.	TGCAGTGCTGCCACGGACAGAAATGAAAAACTGTTTTTT	CSAATDRNEKLFF
TRBV27	.	TRBJ1-6	TRBD1	TGTGCCAGCAGTTCCGGGACAGGGGCTTCACCCCTCCACTTT	CASSSGTGASPLHF
TRBV9	.	TRBJ2-1	.	TGTGCCAGCAGCGTAGGTCGGGCTGAAGTATCTGAGCAGTTCTTC	CASSVGRAEVSEQFF
TRBV10-3	.	TRBJ1-4	.	TGTGCCACCGTACAGGAGCCCAATGAAAAACTGTTTTTT	CATVQEPNEKLFF
TRBV6-6	.	TRBJ2-3	TRBD1	TGTGCCAGCAGTTACTCCTTTGGGACAGCTAGCACAGATACGCAGTATTTT	CASSYSFGTASTDTQYF
TRBV4-2	.	TRBJ2-7	.	TGTGCCAGCAGCCAAGATGAGGGGGATTCCTCCTACGAGCAGTACTTC	CASSQDEGDSSYEQYF
TRBV11-2	.	TRBJ2-7	.	TGTGCCAGCAGCTTAGATCGGCCCAGCGCCTACGAGCAGTACTTC	CASSLDRPSAYEQYF
TRBV21-1	.	TRBJ2-3	.	TGTGCCAGCAGCACAAGTAAGGGGGGGCCTAGGACTAGCGGGAGGGCCACCAGCACAGATACGCAGTATTTT	CASSTSKGGPRTSGRATSTDTQYF
TRBV27	.	TRBJ1-1	.	TGTGCCAGCAGTGCCCAGGGCACCACTGAAGCTTTCTTT	CASSAQGTTEAFF
TRBV2	.	TRBJ2-1	.	TGTGCCAGCAGTGTTACAGGGCAGAATGAGCAGTTCTTC	CASSVTGQNEQFF
TRBV7-9	few	TRBJ1-2	.	TGTGCCAGCAGCTTAAGTACCTGGGGGAAAGCTAACTATGGCTACACCTTC	CASSLSTWGKANYGYTF
TRBV3-1	.	TRBJ2-3	.	TGTGCCAGCAGCCGGGATCCCACAGATACGCAGTATTTT	CASSRDPTDTQYF
TRBV7-2	.	TRBJ1-2	.	TGTGCCAGCAGCCTAACCCCCGGGGACGAAGGGGATGGCTACACCTTC	CASSLTPGDEGDGYTF
TRBV27	.	TRBJ1-2	.	TGTGCCAGCAGTCCGATTATGGGGGGAGGGTACTATGGCTACACCTTC	CASSPIMGGGYYGYTF
TRBV20-1	.	TRBJ1-1	.	TGCAGTGCTAGCCGACAGCTGGAGGGGACTGAAGCTTTCTTT	CSASRQLEGTEAFF
TRBV2	.	TRBJ1-2	.	TGTGCCAGCAGTACTGACTATAACTATGGCTACACCTTC	CASSTDYNYGYTF
TRBV5-6	.	TRBJ2-7	TRBD1	TGTGCCAGCAGCTTGGTTCAGGGGGCGAACGAGCAGTACTTC	CASSLVQGANEQYF
TRBV21-1	few	TRBJ2-4	.	TGTGCCAGCACCCGTGACGCGCTAGCCAAAAACATTCAGTACTTC	CASTRDALAKNIQYF
TRBV5-6	.	TRBJ1-4	.	TGTGCCAGCAGCCTTAAGGGGCTTGAAAAACTGTTTTTT	CASSLKGLEKLFF
TRBV29-1	.	TRBJ2-7	TRBD1	TGCAGCGTTGAGGGACAGAACTCCTACGAGCAGTACTTC	CSVEGQNSYEQYF
TRBV15	.	TRBJ2-1	TRBD2	TGTGCCACCAGCAGAGATCCCAGCGGGAACCAGGGTGAGCAGTTCTTC	CATSRDPSGNQGEQFF
TRBV11-2	few	TRBJ2-5	.	TGTGCCAGCAGCTTGGTGACAGAGACCCAGTACTTC	CASSLVTETQYF
TRBV7-9	.	TRBJ2-6	TRBD1	TGTGCCAGCACCCGGACAGGGACTCTCTCTGGGGCCAACGTCCTGACTTTC	CASTRTGTLSGANVLTF
TRBV20-1	.	TRBJ2-1	TRBD2	TGCAGTGCTAGAGGAGCGGGAGGCCCCTCCAATGAGCAGTTCTTC	CSARGAGGPSNEQFF
TRBV2	.	TRBJ2-3	.	TGTGCCAGCAGTGATTGGGATACGCAGTATTTT	CASSDWDTQYF
TRBV29-1	few	TRBJ2-4	.	TGCAGCGTGGCTAGAAAACTTGAAAACATTCAGTACTTC	CSVARKLENIQYF
TRBV15	.	TRBJ1-2	TRBD1	TGTGCCACCGGAAAGACAGGGCAGGGCTATGGCTACACCTTC	CATGKTGQGYGYTF
TRBV20-1	.	TRBJ2-1	.	TGCAGTGCTAGAGCGGCTAGCCATGAGCAGTTCTTC	CSARAASHEQFF
TRBV29-1	.	TRBJ2-1	TRBD2	TGCAGCGTTAGCGGGAGGCTCTCCTACAATGAGCAGTTCTTC	CSVSGRLSYNEQFF
TRBV4-1	.	TRBJ2-7	.	TGCGCCAGCAGCCAAGGAGAAATAGGCTACGAGCAGTACTTC	CASSQGEIGYEQYF
TRBV9	few	TRBJ1-4	.	TGTGCCAGCAGCGCCCGGCCGGGGGAAAAACTGTTTTTT	CASSARPGEKLFF
TRBV4-3	.	TRBJ2-1	.	TGCGCCAGCAGCCAGTCTCTGGGGAGCAATGAGCAGTTCTTC	CASSQSLGSNEQFF
TRBV12-3/TRBV12-4	.	TRBJ2-7	.	TGTGCCAGCACCCCGTCCTTAGCTTCCAACTACGAGCAGTACTTC	CASTPSLASNYEQYF
TRBV6-2/TRBV6-3	.	TRBJ2-1	TRBD2	TGTGCCAGCAGTTACTCCCCTAGCGGGGGGCCTTACAATGAGCAGTTCTTC	CASSYSPSGGPYNEQFF
TRBV24-1	few	TRBJ2-3	.	TGTGCCACCAGTGGGGCTTCTAGCACAGATACGCAGTATTTT	CATSGASSTDTQYF
TRBV5-1	.	TRBJ1-1	.	TGCGCCAGCAGCTTGGCCGGATCCTCAGAGGCGAACACTGAAGCTTTCTTT	CASSLAGSSEANTEAFF
TRBV11-2	.	TRBJ1-3	.	TGTGCCAGCAGCTTCGTGGGCAGGGCGCGAAACACCATATATTTT	CASSFVGRARNTIYF
TRBV10-3	.	TRBJ2-2	.	TGTGCCATCAGTGAGCAAGCCGGGGAGCTGTTTTTT	CAISEQAGELFF
TRBV5-1	few	TRBJ1-2	.	TGCGCCAGCAGCTTGAAGGCCGGGCAGGGCCATGGCTACACCTTC	CASSLKAGQGHGYTF
TRBV11-2	many	TRBJ2-3	TRBD2	TGTGCCAGCAGCCGCCCAGCGGGAGGGGGGGATACGCAGTATTTT	CASSRPAGGGDTQYF
TRBV7-9	.	TRBJ2-5	TRBD2	TGTGCCAGCAGCTTAGGGCTAGCGGGGACGAACCAAGAGACCCAGTACTTC	CASSLGLAGTNQETQYF
TRBV6-2/TRBV6-3	.	TRBJ2-2	TRBD2	TGTGCCAGCAGTTACTCGCCTAGCGGGGGGTCGATCACCGGGGAGCTGTTTTTT	CASSYSPSGGSITGELFF
TRBV9	.	TRBJ2-3	TRBD1	TGTGCCAGCAGCGCGGACAGGACCACAGATACGCAGTATTTT	CASSADRTTDTQYF
TRBV29-1	few	TRBJ1-1	.	TGCAGCGTTATGGAGAACACTGAAGCTTTCTTT	CSVMENTEAFF
TRBV7-2	.	TRBJ2-1	TRBD2	TGTGCCAGCAGCCGGGGGGGCGGAAAACCTAATTACAATGAGCAGTTCTTC	CASSRGGGKPNYNEQFF
TRBV28	.	TRBJ2-7	.	TGTGCCAGCGGGATTTGGTACGAGCAGTACTTC	CASGIWYEQYF
TRBV29-1	.	TRBJ1-4	.	TGCAGCGTTGTAATTGGAGGTACTAATGAAAAACTGTTTTTT	CSVVIGGTNEKLFF
TRBV6-1	.	TRBJ2-5	.	TGTGCCAGCCGGCTTGTGGAGACCCAGTACTTC	CASRLVETQYF
TRBV7-8	.	TRBJ2-4	.	TGTGCCAGCAGCTTAGACCAACTAGCCAAAAACATTCAGTACTTC	CASSLDQLAKNIQYF